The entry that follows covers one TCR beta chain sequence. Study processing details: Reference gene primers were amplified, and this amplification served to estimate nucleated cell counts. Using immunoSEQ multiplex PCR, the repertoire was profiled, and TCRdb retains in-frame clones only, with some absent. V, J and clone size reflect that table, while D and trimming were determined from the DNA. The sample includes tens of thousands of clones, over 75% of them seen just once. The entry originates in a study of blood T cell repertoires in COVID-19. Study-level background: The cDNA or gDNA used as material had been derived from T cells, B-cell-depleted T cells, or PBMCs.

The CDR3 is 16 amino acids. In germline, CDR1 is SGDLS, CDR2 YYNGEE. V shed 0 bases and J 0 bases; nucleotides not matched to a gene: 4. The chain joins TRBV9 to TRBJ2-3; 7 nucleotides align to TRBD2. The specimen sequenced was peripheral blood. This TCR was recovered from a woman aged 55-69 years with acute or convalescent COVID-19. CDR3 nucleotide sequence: TGTGCCAGCAGCGTAGCGGCTAGCGGTAGCACAGATACGCAGTATTTT. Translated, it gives CASSVAASGSTDTQYF.